These T cell receptor beta chains were read from a single sample in a study of blood T cell repertoires in COVID-19. The protocol was immunoSEQ multiplex PCR, while the TCRdb copy is restricted to in-frame clones and leaves out a portion. The sample carries more than 150,000 clones, around nine tenths recorded once. Sequencing was performed on peripheral blood. The receptor source for this set is a man aged 60 to 75 with COVID-19, enrolled during active disease. Both conserved end residues are part of each CDR3. D genes are given only for firm matches. Clone size, where shown, is once, few, many, or a class for clones that have expanded.

v_gene	d_gene	j_gene	abundance	len	CDR3aa	CDR3nt
TRBV10-3	TRBD1	TRBJ1-1	NA	15	CAMGKGTGGSAEAFF	TGTGCCATGGGAAAGGGGACAGGCGGGTCAGCTGAAGCTTTCTTT
TRBV5-1	TRBD2	TRBJ2-2	once	18	CASSSAFTSGGASGELFF	TGCGCCAGCAGCTCCGCCTTTACTAGCGGGGGGGCCTCCGGGGAGCTGTTTTTT
TRBV19	TRBD2	TRBJ2-3	NA	17	CASSIQKLAGSTDTQYF	TGTGCCAGTAGTATCCAAAAACTAGCGGGAAGCACAGATACGCAGTATTTT
TRBV4-3	NA	TRBJ1-2	NA	17	CASSQSPRGDTNYGYTF	TGCGCCAGCAGCCAGTCACCCAGGGGAGATACCAACTATGGCTACACCTTC
TRBV7-8	NA	TRBJ2-7	NA	13	CASSLERNYEQYF	TGTGCCAGCAGCTTAGAGCGGAACTACGAGCAGTACTTC
TRBV28	TRBD1	TRBJ2-7	once	12	CASSFATGGTYF	TGTGCCAGCAGTTTTGCGACAGGGGGGACGTACTTC
TRBV28	NA	TRBJ1-2	NA	14	CASRISRHNYGYTF	TGTGCCAGCCGAATTTCAAGACACAACTATGGCTACACCTTC
TRBV30	TRBD2	TRBJ2-3	NA	16	CAWRLAGPVSTDTQYF	TGTGCCTGGAGACTAGCGGGACCTGTCAGCACAGATACGCAGTATTTT
TRBV27	NA	TRBJ2-7	NA	14	CASSHDMEAYEQYF	TGTGCCAGCAGCCACGACATGGAAGCCTACGAGCAGTACTTC
TRBV14	NA	TRBJ1-1	once	15	CASSQVLGVSAEAFF	TGTGCCAGCAGCCAAGTTTTGGGCGTTAGTGCTGAAGCTTTCTTT
TRBV27	NA	TRBJ1-2	NA	12	CASAPGGGGYTF	TGTGCCAGCGCCCCCGGGGGAGGGGGCTACACCTTC
TRBV14	NA	TRBJ2-5	NA	15	CASSYRSSNQETQYF	TGTGCCAGCAGCTACAGATCGAGCAACCAAGAGACCCAGTACTTC
TRBV18	TRBD1	TRBJ1-4	once	16	CASSQTTGTANEKLFF	TGTGCCAGCTCACAGACAACCGGGACAGCGAATGAAAAACTGTTTTTT
TRBV3-1/TRBV3-2	TRBD2	TRBJ2-5	few	18	CASSHPELAGGLEETQYF	TGTGCCAGCAGCCACCCTGAACTAGCGGGAGGGCTCGAAGAGACCCAGTACTTC
TRBV5-6	NA	TRBJ2-7	NA	15	CASSPWTESTYEQYF	TGTGCCAGCAGCCCATGGACAGAATCCACCTACGAGCAGTACTTC
TRBV27	TRBD1	TRBJ1-4	NA	14	CASSLQGANEKLFF	TGTGCCAGCAGTTTACAGGGGGCTAATGAAAAACTGTTTTTT
TRBV28	TRBD1	TRBJ2-1	NA	14	CASSAGTDPNEQFF	TGTGCCAGCAGTGCTGGGACAGATCCCAATGAGCAGTTCTTC
TRBV6-2/TRBV6-3	TRBD1	TRBJ1-5	NA	11	CASSSTGRSHF	TGTGCCAGCAGTTCGACAGGGAGGTCGCATTTT
TRBV6-1	TRBD2	TRBJ2-7	NA	16	CASSEAALAGNYEQYF	TGTGCCAGCAGTGAAGCGGCGCTAGCGGGGAACTACGAGCAGTACTTC
TRBV21-1	NA	TRBJ2-5	NA	17	CASSKGFRLAGLETQYF	TGTGCCAGCAGCAAAGGCTTCCGGCTAGCGGGGTTAGAGACCCAGTACTTC
TRBV7-3	NA	TRBJ2-5	NA	14	CASSLAGAGETQYF	TGTGCCAGCAGCTTAGCGGGGGCGGGTGAGACCCAGTACTTC
TRBV11-2	NA	TRBJ2-7	NA	15	CASSLNLVTAYEQYF	TGTGCCAGCAGCTTAAATCTAGTGACGGCCTACGAGCAGTACTTC
TRBV7-2	TRBD1	TRBJ1-1	NA	16	CASSFRDSPSGTEAFF	TGTGCCAGCAGCTTCAGGGACAGCCCCTCGGGCACTGAAGCTTTCTTT
TRBV5-4	TRBD1	TRBJ2-1	NA	16	CASSYRDRPGYNEQFF	TGTGCCAGCAGCTACCGGGACAGGCCTGGGTACAATGAGCAGTTCTTC
TRBV7-2	TRBD2	TRBJ2-7	few	16	CASSSQPSGRAYEQYF	TGTGCCAGCAGCTCACAACCTAGCGGGAGGGCCTACGAGCAGTACTTC
TRBV15	NA	TRBJ2-5	NA	16	CATSRDLSEGSETQYF	TGTGCCACCAGCAGAGATCTTTCGGAGGGCTCAGAGACCCAGTACTTC
TRBV6-5	NA	TRBJ1-2	NA	12	CASTPAEGGYTF	TGTGCCAGCACCCCGGCGGAAGGTGGCTACACCTTC
TRBV5-1	NA	TRBJ2-7	NA	13	CASSLSRAYEQYF	TGCGCCAGCAGCTTGAGCAGGGCCTACGAGCAGTACTTC
TRBV6-5	NA	TRBJ2-7	once	14	CASSPLAFSYEQYF	TGTGCCAGCAGTCCCCTAGCGTTCTCCTACGAGCAGTACTTC
TRBV25-1	NA	TRBJ2-7	NA	13	CAARLVRSYEQYF	TGTGCCGCCCGACTGGTTCGCTCCTACGAGCAGTACTTC
TRBV20-1	TRBD1	TRBJ1-1	NA	15	CSASDRGRGLSPAFF	TGCAGTGCAAGTGACAGGGGCCGCGGTTTGTCACCTGCTTTCTTT
TRBV19	TRBD2	TRBJ2-1	NA	16	CASTQLGGGKDNEQFF	TGTGCCAGTACCCAACTGGGGGGGGGAAAGGATAATGAGCAGTTCTTC
TRBV5-1	TRBD2	TRBJ2-1	NA	15	CASSIGTSGGHEQFF	TGCGCCAGCAGCATCGGGACTAGCGGGGGGCATGAGCAGTTCTTC
TRBV2	NA	TRBJ2-7	few	13	CASSVERENEQYF	TGTGCCAGCAGTGTGGAGCGAGAGAACGAGCAGTACTTC
TRBV7-3	NA	TRBJ2-7	NA	16	CASSLRQTQFAYEQYF	TGTGCCAGCAGCTTAAGACAGACCCAATTTGCCTACGAGCAGTACTTC
TRBV7-2	NA	TRBJ1-2	few	14	CATPPLGGNYGYTF	TGTGCCACGCCCCCCCTGGGCGGGAACTATGGCTACACCTTC
TRBV5-1	NA	TRBJ2-5	NA	14	CASIPEIGQETQYF	TGCGCCAGCATCCCAGAAATCGGGCAAGAGACCCAGTACTTC
TRBV7-2	TRBD1	TRBJ1-2	NA	13	CASSKDRVYGYTF	TGTGCCAGCAGTAAGGACAGGGTATATGGCTACACCTTC
TRBV30	NA	TRBJ1-1	NA	14	CAWRARIPNTEAFF	TGTGCCTGGAGGGCCCGCATTCCAAACACTGAAGCTTTCTTT
TRBV19	TRBD1	TRBJ2-7	NA	14	CASSTNRGPYEQYF	TGTGCCAGTAGTACTAACAGGGGCCCCTACGAGCAGTACTTC
TRBV7-9	NA	TRBJ1-5	NA	12	CASSSSTRPQHF	TGTGCCAGCAGCTCCTCCACACGGCCCCAGCATTTT
TRBV19	TRBD1	TRBJ1-5	NA	14	CASRDRDGIQPQHF	TGTGCCAGTAGAGACAGGGACGGGATACAGCCCCAGCATTTT
TRBV5-1	NA	TRBJ1-2	NA	15	CASSLALGDSYGYTF	TGCGCCAGCAGCTTGGCCTTAGGGGACTCCTATGGCTACACCTTC
TRBV10-2	NA	TRBJ1-2	NA	13	CASSASGNRGYTF	TGCGCCAGCAGCGCGAGCGGGAATCGTGGCTACACCTTC
TRBV5-4	NA	TRBJ1-2	NA	13	CASSGAPNYGYTF	TGTGCCAGCAGCGGGGCCCCAAACTATGGCTACACCTTC
TRBV6-2/TRBV6-3	TRBD2	TRBJ2-3	NA	18	CASSYELAGGWSTDTQYF	TGTGCCAGCAGTTACGAACTAGCGGGGGGGTGGAGCACAGATACGCAGTATTTT
TRBV5-5	NA	TRBJ1-1	few	15	CASSLVPGVRTEAFF	TGTGCCAGCAGCTTGGTCCCAGGCGTCAGGACTGAAGCTTTCTTT
TRBV3-1/TRBV3-2	TRBD1	TRBJ2-1	NA	19	CASSQDEWGLGGPYNEQFF	TGTGCCAGCAGCCAAGATGAGTGGGGGTTAGGGGGCCCTTACAATGAGCAGTTCTTC
TRBV7-2	NA	TRBJ2-7	NA	16	CASSLAGGAGAYEQYF	TGTGCCAGCAGCTTAGCGGGGGGGGCAGGGGCCTACGAGCAGTACTTC
TRBV18	TRBD1	TRBJ1-2	NA	15	CASSLNRGLGEGYTF	TGTGCCAGCTCGCTAAACAGGGGCCTCGGGGAAGGCTACACCTTC
TRBV6-2/TRBV6-3	TRBD1	TRBJ2-2	NA	20	CASSYRRTGGDPHYTGELFF	TGTGCCAGCAGTTACAGACGGACAGGGGGCGACCCCCATTACACCGGGGAGCTGTTTTTT
TRBV29-1	NA	TRBJ1-3	NA	13	CSVQINSGNTIYF	TGCAGCGTTCAGATCAACTCTGGAAACACCATATATTTT
TRBV5-8	TRBD1	TRBJ2-7	NA	14	CASSPSGTGGKQYF	TGTGCCAGCAGCCCCTCCGGGACAGGGGGAAAGCAGTACTTC